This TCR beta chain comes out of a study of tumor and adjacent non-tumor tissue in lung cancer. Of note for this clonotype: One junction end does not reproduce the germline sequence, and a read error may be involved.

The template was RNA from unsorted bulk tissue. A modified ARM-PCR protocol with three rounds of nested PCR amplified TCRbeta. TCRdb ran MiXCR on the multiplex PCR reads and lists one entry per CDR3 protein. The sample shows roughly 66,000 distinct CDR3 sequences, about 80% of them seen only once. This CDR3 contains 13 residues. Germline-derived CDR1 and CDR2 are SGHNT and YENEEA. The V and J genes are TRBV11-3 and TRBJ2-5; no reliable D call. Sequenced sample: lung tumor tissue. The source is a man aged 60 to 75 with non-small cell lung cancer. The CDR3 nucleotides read TGTGCCAGCAATCTCCGTGACCAAGAGACTCAGTACTTC. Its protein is CASNLRDQETQYF.